The 16 T cell receptor beta chains below were found in one sample sequenced in a study of CD4 T cells in relation to SARS-CoV-2 and coronaviruses. The antigens these receptors bind are not known. CD4+ T cells from unexposed donors were obtained before the COVID-19 pandemic (2011-2018). Isolation of CD4+ T cells took place after about 9 days in culture. The protocol was immunoSEQ multiplex PCR, while the TCRdb copy is restricted to in-frame clones and leaves out a portion. Here the sample spans about 18,000 clones, 70% to 85% being singletons. Specimen: CD4+ T cells from PBMCs, cultured in vitro. The origin of the receptors is a human donor in good health.

The chain links TRBV7-7 to TRBJ2-7; D uncertain. V lost 5 bases to trimming and J lost 6 bases, with 17 bases between them. Germline CDR1 SSHAT, CDR2 FNYEAQ (reference sequence). CDR3 length equals 14 residues. In DNA, the CDR3 is TGTGCCAGCAGCCTGTCGGAAGGAGTGGGCGAGCAGTACTTC. It codes for CASSLSEGVGEQYF.

The chain links TRBV10-3 to TRBJ2-1, with TRBD2 matching over 8 bases. After removal of 2 bases from V and 4 bases from J, the junction contained 10 bases not matched to a gene. From germline, CDR1 is ENHRY and CDR2 SYGVKD. This CDR3 spans 17 amino acids. The CDR3 nucleotides read TGTGCCATCAGTGAGATCCCACAGGCTAGCGGGTACAATGAGCAGTTCTTC. Translating it yields CAISEIPQASGYNEQFF.

The chain joins TRBV6-2 or TRBV6-3 to TRBJ1-2, with 8 positions matching TRBD1. The CDR3 extends over 12 amino acids. The germline V gene encodes CDR1 MNHEY and CDR2 SVGEGT. Germline trimming cut 6 bases from V and 8 bases from J; bases unmatched to any gene: 5. CDR3 region: CASSPGGEGYTF. CDR3 sequence (DNA): TGTGCCAGCAGCCCAGGGGGCGAAGGCTACACCTTC.

The chain couples TRBV19 to TRBJ2-3; D not certain. This CDR3 has 18 amino acids. The germline CDR1 and CDR2 sequences are LNHDA and SQIVND (reference sequence). Between the trimmed V and J ends, which lost 7 bases and 0 bases, there was a span of 23 bases. Written as DNA, the CDR3 is TGTGCCAGTACCCCCAGCCTCCGACTTTTGACTAGCACAGATACGCAGTATTTT. It encodes CASTPSLRLLTSTDTQYF.

The V call is TRBV5-1, the J call TRBJ2-3; 7 positions match TRBD2. Germline V gene lookup returns CDR1 SGHRS and CDR2 YFSETQ. This CDR3 has 15 residues. With V trimmed by 1 base and J by 0 bases, 2 bases remained unmatched. The CDR3 region is CASSLRGSSTDTQYF. The CDR3 DNA reads TGCGCCAGCAGCTTGCGCGGGAGTAGCACAGATACGCAGTATTTT. Full variable domain (missing parts from reference TRBV5-1 and TRBJ2-3): KAGVTQTPRYLIKTRGQQVTLSCSPISGHRSVSWYQQTPGQGLQFLFEYFSETQRNKGNFPGRFSGRQFSNSRSEMNVSTLELGDSALYLCASSLRGSSTDTQYFGPGTRLTVL.

The gene calls are TRBV14 and TRBJ2-7, with 7 bases identical to TRBD1. Germline CDR1 reads SGHDN; CDR2 reads FVKESK. This CDR3 has 15 amino acids. Trimming took 5 bases from V and 1 from J; bases not matched to a gene: 8. The CDR3 here is CASSDITGDSYEQYF. DNA of the CDR3: TGTGCCAGCAGCGACATTACAGGGGATTCCTACGAGCAGTACTTC.

The CDR3 DNA reads TGTGCCAGCAGTGGAGAGACAGGGCCCTCTGGGGCCAACGTCCTGACTTTC. Translation: CASSGETGPSGANVLTF. The V gene is TRBV6-4, the J gene TRBJ2-6; 7 nucleotides line up with TRBD1. The ends lost 4 bases at V and 0 bases at J; junction bases unmatched: 6. Germline V CDR1 and CDR2: MRHNA, SNTAGT. The CDR3 consists of 17 residues.

The J gene is TRBJ1-5, the V gene TRBV19; perhaps TRBD1 as D (5 bases). The CDR3 loop spans 16 amino acids. Per germline, CDR1 LNHDA and CDR2 SQIVND (reference sequence). V shed 7 bases and J shed 2 bases, with 18 bases lying between them. CDR3 region: CASTYSGVGGNQPQHF. The CDR3 nucleotides read TGTGCCAGTACCTACTCGGGGGTAGGAGGCAATCAGCCCCAGCATTTT.

J is TRBJ2-5 and V is TRBV25-1; weak D call: TRBD1 (6 bases). Germline CDR1 and CDR2: MGHDK and SYGVNS. This CDR3 region has 15 residues. Trimming pared 3 bases from V and 5 bases from J, leaving 16 bases between. This CDR3 reads CASSDIQGFQETQYF. CDR3 coding DNA: TGTGCCAGCAGTGATATACAGGGATTTCAGGAGACCCAGTACTTC.

The rearrangement links TRBV4-1 to TRBJ1-3, with 7 bases identical to TRBD1. Germline values: CDR1 MGHRA, CDR2 YSYEKL. The ends lost 3 bases at V and 3 bases at J; junction bases unmatched: 5. The CDR3 is 15 amino acids. CDR3: CASSHNRGGGNTIYF. The CDR3 coding sequence is TGCGCCAGCAGCCACAACAGGGGAGGTGGAAACACCATATATTTT.

This clone was detected only a few times. V gene TRBV4-2 combines with J gene TRBJ2-6; D uncertain. Germline CDR1 and CDR2: LGHNA and YNFKEQ. Trimming pared 0 bases from V and 1 base from J, leaving 4 bases between. The CDR3 contains 15 residues. The CDR3 nucleotides read TGTGCCAGCAGCCAAGAGACATCTGGGGCCAACGTCCTGACTTTC. Translated: CASSQETSGANVLTF.

This chain links TRBV18 with TRBJ2-1, with D perhaps TRBD1 (6 bases). The CDR3 is 16 residues long. Germline V gene lookup returns CDR1 KGHSH and CDR2 LQKENI. V was cut by 3 bases and J by 4 bases, with 16 bases left in between. Here the CDR3 DNA reads TGTGCCAGCTCACCCCGGACAGCTGCCCTTTACAATGAGCAGTTCTTC. This codes for CASSPRTAALYNEQFF. Supplemented by reference TRBV18 and TRBJ2-1, the full variable domain reads NAGVMQNPRHLVRRRGQEARLRCSPMKGHSHVYWYRQLPEEGLKFMVYLQKENIIDESGMPKERFSAEFPKEGPSILRIQQVVRGDSAAYFCASSPRTAALYNEQFFGPGTRLTVL.

This chain connects TRBV7-9 to TRBJ1-2; D is ambiguous. Trimming stripped 2 bases from V and 2 bases from J, with 9 bases between. The CDR3 is 14 residues long. CDR1 is SEHNR and CDR2 is FQNEAQ in the germline V gene (reference sequence). The CDR3 coding sequence is TGTGCCAGCAGCTTAAATTCCCAGAACTATGGCTACACCTTC. Its translation: CASSLNSQNYGYTF.

This clone appeared a single time. The rearrangement uses TRBV18 and TRBJ2-5; D possibly corresponds to TRBD2 (7 bases). CDR1 and CDR2 (germline): KGHSH, LQKENI. This CDR3 spans 17 amino acids. Trimming left V 0 bases short and J 1 base short, with 15 bases between. This CDR3 is CASSPPGGAGGQETQYF. CDR3 DNA sequence: TGTGCCAGCTCACCACCGGGGGGGGCTGGTGGCCAAGAGACCCAGTACTTC.

This clone has more than one count but fewer than ten. The chain is built from TRBV21-1 and TRBJ2-2; the table's D call, TRBD1, has no DNA check behind it. TRBV21-1 is designated a pseudogene. This CDR3 is built from 16 residues. CDR3 nucleotides: TGTGCCAGCAGCAACTCCGGGACAGGGGTCACCGGGGAGCTGTTTTTT. It translates to CASSNSGTGVTGELFF.

Here the CDR3 DNA reads TGTGCCAGCAGCTTGGACCAGGGGGGGGCGAGGACTGAAGCTTTCTTT. Amino acids: CASSLDQGGARTEAFF. The chain has TRBV5-4 and TRBJ1-1, with 7 bases matching TRBD1. This CDR3 is built from 16 residues. The V gene end was trimmed by 0 bases and the J gene end by 5 bases; junction bases not matched to a gene: 10. Germline V gives CDR1 SGHNT, CDR2 YYREEE (reference sequence).